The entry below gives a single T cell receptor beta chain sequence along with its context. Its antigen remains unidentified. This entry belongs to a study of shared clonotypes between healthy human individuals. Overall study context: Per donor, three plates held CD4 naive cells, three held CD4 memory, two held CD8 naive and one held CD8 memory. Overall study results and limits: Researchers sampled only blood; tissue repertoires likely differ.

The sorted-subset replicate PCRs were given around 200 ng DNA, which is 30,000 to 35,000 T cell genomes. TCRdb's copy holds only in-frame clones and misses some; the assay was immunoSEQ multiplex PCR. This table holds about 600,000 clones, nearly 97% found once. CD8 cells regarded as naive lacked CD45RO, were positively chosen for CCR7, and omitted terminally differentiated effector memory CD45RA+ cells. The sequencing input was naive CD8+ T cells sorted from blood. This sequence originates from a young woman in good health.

CDR3 in amino acids: CASSRNRRSYEQYF. DNA for the CDR3: TGTGCCAGCAGCCGAAACAGGCGCTCCTACGAGCAGTACTTC. V gene TRBV5-6 combines with J gene TRBJ2-7; D is perhaps TRBD1 (5 bases). V shed 4 bases and J shed 0 bases, with 11 bases lying between them. The CDR3 loop spans 14 amino acids. The V gene's germline CDR1 is SGHDT and CDR2 YYEEEE.